These T cell receptor beta chains were read from a single sample in a study of blood T cell repertoires in COVID-19. Here immunoSEQ multiplex PCR was the method, and the copy in TCRdb shows in-frame clones only, minus some. There are around 120,000 clones in the sample; around three quarters occur only once, and about 6.8% lies in the top ten. The sequencing sample was made of peripheral blood. All receptors come from a man in his 70s with acute or convalescent COVID-19. Each CDR3 is given with its conserved first and last residue. D genes are given only for firm matches. Rows may omit the clone size; those that give it use once, few, many or a size class.

>TRBV21-1|-|-|TRBJ2-3
TGTGCCAGCAGCAAACTTGGGGGCCGGGGATTACCATATACGCAGTATTTT
CASSKLGGRGLPYTQYF
>TRBV5-4|-|-|TRBJ2-3
TGTGCCAGCAGCTTGGCTACGGGAGGGGGCGCGTTGGATACGCAGTATTTT
CASSLATGGGALDTQYF
>TRBV12-3/TRBV12-4|-|-|TRBJ1-4
TGTGCCAGCACTAGGGGACTAAGTGAAAAACTGTTTTTT
CASTRGLSEKLFF
>TRBV7-9|TRBD1|-|TRBJ1-4
TGTGCCAGCAGCGACACAAAACCGGGACAGGGAATGGGTGAAAAACTGTTTTTT
CASSDTKPGQGMGEKLFF
>TRBV27|-|-|TRBJ1-6
TGTGCCAGCAGTTCAAACCCCCTAGATTCACCCCTCCACTTT
CASSSNPLDSPLHF
>TRBV19|TRBD1|-|TRBJ2-7
TGTGCCAGTAGTCCTGGGACAGGGCGACTGATAACCTACGAGCAGTACTTC
CASSPGTGRLITYEQYF
>TRBV14|-|once|TRBJ2-7
TGTGCCAGCAGCCCGCTTAGGGGCGAGCAGTACTTC
CASSPLRGEQYF
>TRBV7-9|-|-|TRBJ2-1
TGTGCCAGCAGCCGCCAATCACTCAATGAGCAGTTCTTC
CASSRQSLNEQFF
>TRBV11-2|-|-|TRBJ1-2
TGTGCCAGCAGCTTTCGCTTCGGGGGCTACACCTTC
CASSFRFGGYTF
>TRBV3-1/TRBV3-2|-|once|TRBJ1-1
TGTGCCAGCAGCCCTACAGGATCGGTCACTGAAGCTTTCTTT
CASSPTGSVTEAFF
>TRBV9|-|-|TRBJ2-1
TGTGCCAGCAGCGTATCCGGGGGCAATGAGCAGTTCTTC
CASSVSGGNEQFF
>TRBV5-1|-|-|TRBJ1-1
TGCGCCAGCAGCTTCCGGACAGACAACACTGAAGCTTTCTTT
CASSFRTDNTEAFF
>TRBV6-5|-|-|TRBJ2-3
TGTGCCAGCAGTTGGGGAGATAGCACAGATACGCAGTATTTT
CASSWGDSTDTQYF
>TRBV19|-|few|TRBJ1-1
TGTGCCAGCAGCCCCGGGAGGACTGAAGCTTTCTTT
CASSPGRTEAFF
>TRBV3-1/TRBV3-2|-|few|TRBJ1-1
TGTGCCAGCAGCCAAGGAGGGGAGGGAGCTTTCTTT
CASSQGGEGAFF
>TRBV12-3/TRBV12-4|-|-|TRBJ2-1
TGTGCCAGCAGTTTATTCTACTCGGATGAGCAGTTCTTC
CASSLFYSDEQFF
>TRBV19|-|-|TRBJ2-5
TGTGCCAGTAGTATAGGCAGGGGTTATGAGACCCAGTACTTC
CASSIGRGYETQYF
>TRBV30|TRBD1|-|TRBJ2-5
TGTGCCTGGAGAAACAGGGGATCGGAGACCCAGTACTTC
CAWRNRGSETQYF
>TRBV13|-|-|TRBJ2-7
TGTGCCAGCAGCTTAGGCCGACTCCCGAGCTCCTACGAGCAGTACTTC
CASSLGRLPSSYEQYF
>TRBV18|TRBD1|-|TRBJ1-5
TGTGCCAGCTCACCGACGGGACAGGGGTCCGATCAGCCCCAGCATTTT
CASSPTGQGSDQPQHF
>TRBV29-1|TRBD1|once|TRBJ2-7
TGCAGCGTTGGGGGACAGAGGAGCTCCTACGAGCAGTACTTC
CSVGGQRSSYEQYF
>TRBV5-1|TRBD1|-|TRBJ1-2
TGCGCCAGCAGCCAGGACAGGGGGACCTTTGGCTACACCTTC
CASSQDRGTFGYTF
>TRBV27|-|-|TRBJ2-7
TGTGCCACCTCAGAGGCTAGCCGCGAGCAGTACTTC
CATSEASREQYF
>TRBV28|-|once|TRBJ2-7
TGTGCCAGCAGTTTCCCCATGGGGGCAGGGCGTGAGCAGTACTTC
CASSFPMGAGREQYF
>TRBV6-2/TRBV6-3|TRBD1|few|TRBJ1-3
TGTGCCAGCAGTTCGTGGACAGGGATTTTCTCTGGAAACACCATATATTTT
CASSSWTGIFSGNTIYF
>TRBV6-6|TRBD1|-|TRBJ2-7
TGTGCCAGCAGTGCGGGACAGGGATACTCCTACGAGCAGTACTTC
CASSAGQGYSYEQYF
>TRBV27|-|few|TRBJ2-1
TGTGCCAGCAGTTTAGAGGGGCGGAGGGTTTTGAATGAGCAGTTCTTC
CASSLEGRRVLNEQFF
>TRBV6-5|-|-|TRBJ1-4
TGTGCCAGCAGAGGGTCGGGGGAAAAACTGTTTTTT
CASRGSGEKLFF
>TRBV5-4|TRBD1|-|TRBJ1-2
TGTGCCAGCAGCCTAACCGGGACAGCCAGCCTTAACTATGGCTACACCTTC
CASSLTGTASLNYGYTF
>TRBV28|-|-|TRBJ2-1
TGTGCCAGCAGGGGACGAACCGGGGGAGGTGAGCAGTTCTTC
CASRGRTGGGEQFF
>TRBV7-2|TRBD1|-|TRBJ2-7
TGTGCCAGCAGCCGGGCGACGGGACAGAGGACCGGCGAGCAGTACTTC
CASSRATGQRTGEQYF
>TRBV28|TRBD1|-|TRBJ1-4
TGTGCCAGCAGCGGTGGACAGGTTATACGTGAAAAACTGTTTTTT
CASSGGQVIREKLFF
>TRBV19|-|-|TRBJ2-2
TGTGCCAGTACCCAGACCGGGGAGCTGTTTTTT
CASTQTGELFF
>TRBV19|TRBD1|-|TRBJ1-4
TGTGCCAGTAGTATGTATACAGGGGGCCCGGGAGAAAAACTGTTTTTT
CASSMYTGGPGEKLFF
>TRBV5-1|-|-|TRBJ1-4
TGCGCCAGCAGCTTGATGTCTCCTGCAACTAATGAAAAACTGTTTTTT
CASSLMSPATNEKLFF
>TRBV5-8|TRBD2|-|TRBJ2-1
TGTGCCAGCAGCTTGAGCGGGGCCTCCTACAATGAGCAGTTCTTC
CASSLSGASYNEQFF
>TRBV2|-|-|TRBJ1-5
TGTGCCAGCTGTATGACAGGTAATCAGCCCCAGCATTTT
CASCMTGNQPQHF
>TRBV27|-|-|TRBJ1-5
TGTGCCAGCAGTTTAGCGCCTCGTCAGCCCCAGCATTTT
CASSLAPRQPQHF
>TRBV29-1|TRBD1|few|TRBJ1-5
TGCAGCGTAAACACAGGGGCGGGTCAGCCCCAGCATTTT
CSVNTGAGQPQHF
>TRBV29-1|-|-|TRBJ1-4
TGCAGCGTTGAAGTTCCTCGGAATGAAAAACTGTTTTTT
CSVEVPRNEKLFF
>TRBV3-1/TRBV3-2|-|-|TRBJ1-5
TGTGCCAGCAGCCCCCAGAGCAATCAGCCCCAGCATTTT
CASSPQSNQPQHF